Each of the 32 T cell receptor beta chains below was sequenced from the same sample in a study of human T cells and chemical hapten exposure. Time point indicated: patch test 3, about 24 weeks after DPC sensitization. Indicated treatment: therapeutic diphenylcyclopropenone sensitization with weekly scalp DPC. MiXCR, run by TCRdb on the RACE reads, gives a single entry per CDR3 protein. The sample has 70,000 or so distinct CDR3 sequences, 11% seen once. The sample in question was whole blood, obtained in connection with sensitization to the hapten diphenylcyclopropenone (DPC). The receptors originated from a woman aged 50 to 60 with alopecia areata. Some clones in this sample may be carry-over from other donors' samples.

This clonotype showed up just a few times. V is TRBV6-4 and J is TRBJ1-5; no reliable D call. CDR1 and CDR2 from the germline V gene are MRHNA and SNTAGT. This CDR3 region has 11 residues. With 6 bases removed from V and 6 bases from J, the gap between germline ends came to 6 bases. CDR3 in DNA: TGTGCCAGCAGGGAAGGTCAGCCCCAGCATTTT. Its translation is CASREGQPQHF.

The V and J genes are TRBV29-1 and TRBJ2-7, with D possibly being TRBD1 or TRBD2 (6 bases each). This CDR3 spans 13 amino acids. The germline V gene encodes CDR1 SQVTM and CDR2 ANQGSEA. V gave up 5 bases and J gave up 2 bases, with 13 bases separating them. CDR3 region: CSVIVGGAYEQYF. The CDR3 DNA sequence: TGCAGCGTTATTGTCGGGGGCGCCTACGAGCAGTACTTC.

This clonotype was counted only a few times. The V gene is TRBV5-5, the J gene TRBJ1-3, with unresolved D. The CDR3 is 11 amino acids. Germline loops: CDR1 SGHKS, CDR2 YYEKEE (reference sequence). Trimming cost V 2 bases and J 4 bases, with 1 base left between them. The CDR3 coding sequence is TGTGCCAGCAGCTTCGGAAACACCATATATTTT. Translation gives CASSFGNTIYF.

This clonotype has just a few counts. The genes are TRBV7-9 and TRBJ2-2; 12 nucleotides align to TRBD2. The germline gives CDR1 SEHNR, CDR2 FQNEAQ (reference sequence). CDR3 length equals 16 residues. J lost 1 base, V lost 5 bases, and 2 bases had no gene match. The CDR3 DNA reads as TGTGCCAGCAGCCGGACTAGCGGGGTGAACACCGGGGAGCTGTTTTTT. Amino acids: CASSRTSGVNTGELFF.

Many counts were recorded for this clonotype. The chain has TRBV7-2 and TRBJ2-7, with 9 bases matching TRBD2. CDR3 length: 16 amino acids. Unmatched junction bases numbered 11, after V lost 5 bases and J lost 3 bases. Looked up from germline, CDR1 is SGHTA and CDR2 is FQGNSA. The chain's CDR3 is CASSPGGAGGLYEQYF. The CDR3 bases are TGTGCCAGCAGCCCCGGCGGGGCGGGGGGGCTCTACGAGCAGTACTTC. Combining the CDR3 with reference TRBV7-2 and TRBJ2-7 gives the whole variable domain GAGVSQSPSNKVTEKGKDVELRCDPISGHTALYWYRQSLGQGLEFLIYFQGNSAPDKSGLPSDRFSAERTGGSVSTLTIQRTQQEDSAVYLCASSPGGAGGLYEQYFGPGTRLTVT.

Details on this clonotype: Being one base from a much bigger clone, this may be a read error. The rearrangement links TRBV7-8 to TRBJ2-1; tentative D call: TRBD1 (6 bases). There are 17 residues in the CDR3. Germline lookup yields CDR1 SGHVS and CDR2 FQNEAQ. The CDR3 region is CTSSPRGISDSYNEQFF. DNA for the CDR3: TGTACCAGCAGCCCGAGGGGGATTTCCGATTCCTACAATGAGCAGTTCTTC.

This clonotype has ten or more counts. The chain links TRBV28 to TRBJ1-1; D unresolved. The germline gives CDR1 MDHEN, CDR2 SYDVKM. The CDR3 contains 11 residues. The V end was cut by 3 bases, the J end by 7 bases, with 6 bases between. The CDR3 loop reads CASSFRREAFF. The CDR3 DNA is TGTGCCAGCAGTTTCAGACGTGAAGCTTTCTTT.

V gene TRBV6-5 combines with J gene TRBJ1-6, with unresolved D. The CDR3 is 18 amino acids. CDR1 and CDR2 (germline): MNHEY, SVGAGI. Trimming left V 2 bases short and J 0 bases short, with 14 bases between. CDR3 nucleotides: TGTGCCAGCAGTTACAGGAGGGCCGTGAGCTCCTATAATTCACCCCTCCACTTT. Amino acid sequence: CASSYRRAVSSYNSPLHF.

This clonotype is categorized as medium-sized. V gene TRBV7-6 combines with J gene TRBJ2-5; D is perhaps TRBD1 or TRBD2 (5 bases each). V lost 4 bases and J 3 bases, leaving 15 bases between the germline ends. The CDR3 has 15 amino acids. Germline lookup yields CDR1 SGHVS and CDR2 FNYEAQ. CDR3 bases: TGTGCCAGCAGCTGGTCCGGGACGGGAAAAGAGACCCAGTACTTC. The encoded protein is CASSWSGTGKETQYF.

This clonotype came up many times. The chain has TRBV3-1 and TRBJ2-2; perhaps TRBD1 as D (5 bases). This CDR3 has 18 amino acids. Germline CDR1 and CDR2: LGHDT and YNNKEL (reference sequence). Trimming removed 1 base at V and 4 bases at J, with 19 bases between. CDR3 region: CASSQGSFLAGLTGELFF. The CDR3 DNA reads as TGTGCCAGCAGCCAAGGGTCCTTTCTGGCAGGGCTCACCGGGGAGCTGTTTTTT.

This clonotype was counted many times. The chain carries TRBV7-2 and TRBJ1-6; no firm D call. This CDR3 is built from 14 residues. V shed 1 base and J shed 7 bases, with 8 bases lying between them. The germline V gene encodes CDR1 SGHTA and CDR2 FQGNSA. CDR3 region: CASSLGYRNSPLHF. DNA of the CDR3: TGTGCCAGCAGCTTAGGATACAGAAATTCACCCCTCCACTTT.

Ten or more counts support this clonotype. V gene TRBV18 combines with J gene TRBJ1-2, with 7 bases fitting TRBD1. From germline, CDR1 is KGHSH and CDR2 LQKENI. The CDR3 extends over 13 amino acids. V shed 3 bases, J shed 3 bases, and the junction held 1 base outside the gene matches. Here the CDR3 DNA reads TGTGCCAGCTCACCCGGACAGGACTATGGCTACACCTTC. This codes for CASSPGQDYGYTF.

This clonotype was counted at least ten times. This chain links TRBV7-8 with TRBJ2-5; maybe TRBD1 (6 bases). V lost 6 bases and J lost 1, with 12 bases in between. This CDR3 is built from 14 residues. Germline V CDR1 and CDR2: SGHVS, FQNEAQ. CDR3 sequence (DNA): TGTGCCAGCAGTATGATACAGGGCCAAGAGACCCAGTACTTC. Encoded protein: CASSMIQGQETQYF.

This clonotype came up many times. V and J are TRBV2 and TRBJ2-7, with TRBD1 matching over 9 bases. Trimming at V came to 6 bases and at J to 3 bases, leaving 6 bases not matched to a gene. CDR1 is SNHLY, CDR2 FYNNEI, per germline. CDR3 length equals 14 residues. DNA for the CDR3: TGTGCCAGCAGAGCAAAGGGACAGGGCTACGAGCAGTACTTC. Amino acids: CASRAKGQGYEQYF.

The CDR3, as DNA: TGTGCCAGCAGCCAAGTCGTGGGAGTGAACCTTAATGAAAAACTGTTTTTT. It encodes CASSQVVGVNLNEKLFF. J is TRBJ1-4 and V is TRBV4-2; unclear D gene. V was trimmed by 1 base and J by 4 bases, leaving 16 bases between them. CDR3 length equals 17 residues. In germline, CDR1 is LGHNA, CDR2 YNFKEQ.

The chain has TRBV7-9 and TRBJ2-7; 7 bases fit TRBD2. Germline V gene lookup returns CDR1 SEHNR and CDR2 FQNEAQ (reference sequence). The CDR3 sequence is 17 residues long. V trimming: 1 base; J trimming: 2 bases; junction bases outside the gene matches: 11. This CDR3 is CASSLVLGDYATYEQYF. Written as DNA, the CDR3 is TGTGCCAGCAGCTTAGTATTGGGGGACTACGCAACCTACGAGCAGTACTTC.

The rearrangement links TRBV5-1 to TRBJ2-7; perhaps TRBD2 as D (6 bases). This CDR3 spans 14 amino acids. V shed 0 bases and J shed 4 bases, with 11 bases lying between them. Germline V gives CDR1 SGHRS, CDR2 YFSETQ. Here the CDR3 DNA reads TGCGCCAGCAGCTTGGCCGGGACTCTATACGAGCAGTACTTC. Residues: CASSLAGTLYEQYF.

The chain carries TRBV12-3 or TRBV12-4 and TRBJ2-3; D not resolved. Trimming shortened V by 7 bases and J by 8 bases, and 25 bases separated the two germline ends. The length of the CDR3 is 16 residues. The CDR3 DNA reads TGTGCCAGCACCCCCCAGGACCCCCTTTCGGGCGTTACGCAGTATTTT. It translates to CASTPQDPLSGVTQYF.

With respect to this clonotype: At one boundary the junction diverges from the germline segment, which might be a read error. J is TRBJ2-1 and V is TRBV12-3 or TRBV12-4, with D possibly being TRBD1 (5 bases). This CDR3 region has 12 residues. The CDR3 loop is CASSFAQDRHLF. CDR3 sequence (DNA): TGTGCCAGCAGTTTCGCACAGGACCGCCACCTGTTC.

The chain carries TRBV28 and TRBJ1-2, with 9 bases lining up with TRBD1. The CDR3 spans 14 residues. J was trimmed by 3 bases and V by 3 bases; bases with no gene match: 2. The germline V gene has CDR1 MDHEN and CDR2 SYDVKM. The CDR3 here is CASSFGTGHYGYTF. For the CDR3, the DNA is TGTGCCAGCAGTTTCGGGACAGGGCACTATGGCTACACCTTC.

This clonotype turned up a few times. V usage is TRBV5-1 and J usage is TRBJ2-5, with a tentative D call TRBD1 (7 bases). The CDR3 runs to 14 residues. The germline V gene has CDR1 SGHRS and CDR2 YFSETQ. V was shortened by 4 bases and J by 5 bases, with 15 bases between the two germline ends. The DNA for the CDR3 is TGCGCCAGCAGCCCGGACAGGAGGGAGGAGACCCAGTACTTC. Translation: CASSPDRREETQYF.

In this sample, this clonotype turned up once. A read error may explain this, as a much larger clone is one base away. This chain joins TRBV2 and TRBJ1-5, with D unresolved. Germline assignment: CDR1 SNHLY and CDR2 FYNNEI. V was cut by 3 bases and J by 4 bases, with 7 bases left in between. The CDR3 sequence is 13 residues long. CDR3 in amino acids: CASSDWQNQPQHF. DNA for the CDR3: TGTGCCAGCAGTGATTGGCAAAATCAGCCCCAGCATTTT.

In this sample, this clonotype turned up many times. The CDR3 region is CASSTRTGSNEQFF. DNA of the CDR3: TGTGCCAGCAGCACCCGGACAGGATCTAATGAGCAGTTCTTC. This chain joins TRBV9 and TRBJ2-1, with 7 bases lining up with TRBD1. Trimming cost V 4 bases and J 7 bases; bases outside gene matches: 8. Germline V gene lookup returns CDR1 SGDLS and CDR2 YYNGEE. The CDR3 contains 14 residues.

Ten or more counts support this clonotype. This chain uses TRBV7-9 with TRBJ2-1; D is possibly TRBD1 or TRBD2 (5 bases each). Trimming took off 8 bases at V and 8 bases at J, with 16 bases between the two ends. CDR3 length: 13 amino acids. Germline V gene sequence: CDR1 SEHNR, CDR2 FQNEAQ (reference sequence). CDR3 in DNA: TGTGCCAGCGGGAAGAGGGGTAGGGATGAGCAGTTCTTC. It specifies CASGKRGRDEQFF. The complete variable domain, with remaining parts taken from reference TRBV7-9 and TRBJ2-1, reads DTGVSQNPRHKITKRGQNVTFRCDPISEHNRLYWYRQTLGQGPEFLTYFQNEAQLEKSRLLSDRFSAERPKGSFSTLEIQRTEQGDSAMYLCASGKRGRDEQFFGPGTRLTVL.

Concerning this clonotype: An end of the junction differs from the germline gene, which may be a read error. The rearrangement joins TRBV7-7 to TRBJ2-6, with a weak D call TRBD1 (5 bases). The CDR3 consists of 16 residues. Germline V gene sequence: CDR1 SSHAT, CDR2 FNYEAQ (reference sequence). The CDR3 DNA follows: TGTGCTAGCAGCCCTGACAGCCACTCTGGGGCCAACGTCCTGACTTTC. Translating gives CASSPDSHSGANVLTF.

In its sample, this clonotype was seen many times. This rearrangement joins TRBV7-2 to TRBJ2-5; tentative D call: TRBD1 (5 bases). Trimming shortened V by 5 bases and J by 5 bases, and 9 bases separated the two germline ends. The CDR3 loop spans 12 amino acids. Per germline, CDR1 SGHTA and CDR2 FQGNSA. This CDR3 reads CASSRQLETQYF. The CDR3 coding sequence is TGTGCCAGCAGCAGACAGTTGGAGACCCAGTACTTC.

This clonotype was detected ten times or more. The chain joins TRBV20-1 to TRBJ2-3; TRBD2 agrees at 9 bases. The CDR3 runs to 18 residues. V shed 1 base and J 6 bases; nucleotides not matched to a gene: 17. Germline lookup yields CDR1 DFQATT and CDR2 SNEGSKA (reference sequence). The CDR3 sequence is CSARAVVRIAGVLDTQYF. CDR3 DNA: TGCAGTGCTAGAGCTGTAGTCCGAATAGCGGGAGTGCTTGATACGCAGTATTTT.

This CDR3 is CASSFPGSDHNEQFF. CDR3 nucleotide sequence: TGTGCCAGCAGCTTTCCGGGGTCCGACCACAATGAGCAGTTCTTC. This chain uses TRBV11-2 with TRBJ2-1; TRBD2 is a possible D gene (5 bases). The CDR3 is 15 amino acids. Trimming pared 3 bases from V and 5 bases from J, leaving 14 bases between. The V gene's germline CDR1 is SGHAT and CDR2 FQNNGV.

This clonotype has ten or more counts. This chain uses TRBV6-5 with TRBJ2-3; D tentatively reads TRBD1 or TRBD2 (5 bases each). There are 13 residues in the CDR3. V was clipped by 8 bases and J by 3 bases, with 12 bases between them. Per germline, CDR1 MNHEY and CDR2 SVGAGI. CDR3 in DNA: TGTGCCAGCTTCCGGGGACCGACAGATACGCAGTATTTT. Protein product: CASFRGPTDTQYF.

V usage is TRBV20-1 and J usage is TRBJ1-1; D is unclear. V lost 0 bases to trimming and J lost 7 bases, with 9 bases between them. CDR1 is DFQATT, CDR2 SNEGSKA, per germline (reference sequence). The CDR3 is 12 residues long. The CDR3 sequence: CSARDPLSEAFF. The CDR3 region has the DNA TGCAGTGCTAGAGACCCGCTCAGTGAAGCTTTCTTT.

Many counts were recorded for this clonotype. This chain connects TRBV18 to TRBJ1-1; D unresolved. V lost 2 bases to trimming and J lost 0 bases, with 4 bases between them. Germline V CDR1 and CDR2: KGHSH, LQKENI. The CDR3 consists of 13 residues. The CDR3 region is CASSPGMNTEAFF. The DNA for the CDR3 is TGTGCCAGCTCACCAGGAATGAACACTGAAGCTTTCTTT.

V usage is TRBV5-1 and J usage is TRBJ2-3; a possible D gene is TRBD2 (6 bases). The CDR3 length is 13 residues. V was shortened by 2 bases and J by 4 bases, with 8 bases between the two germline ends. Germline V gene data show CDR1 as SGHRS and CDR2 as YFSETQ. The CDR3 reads CASSFREADTQYF. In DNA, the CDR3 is TGCGCCAGCAGCTTTAGGGAGGCAGATACGCAGTATTTT.